This T cell receptor (beta chain) was recorded in a study of blood T cells in healthy people across ages. Study-wide results and caveats: It was found that TCR beta diversity correlated strongly with the percentage of naive T cells. Versus aged donors, long-lived donors had higher diversity and more naive CD4+ cells. It was held that the diversity estimates obtained from one million T cells were underestimates. Using unsorted PBMCs precluded a conclusive naive versus antigen-experienced comparison.

Combining a sample-barcoded 5' primer with a J-beta primer mix, a second PCR ran for 7 to 11 cycles. TCRdb independently ran MiXCR on the 5' RACE reads; one entry per CDR3 protein. The sample yields hundreds of thousands of distinct CDR3 sequences, roughly three fifths seen once. This clonotype was recorded a few times. Its specificity is unknown. The clonotype was recovered from a man aged 55 to 70 in good health. The sequenced sample was blood.

The CDR3 loop reads CASSLGTPGVSPLHF. CDR3 in DNA: TGCGCCAGCAGCCTCGGGACACCTGGAGTCTCACCCCTCCACTTT. The V and J genes are TRBV5-1 and TRBJ1-6, with D perhaps matching TRBD1 (6 bases). The germline V and J ends were trimmed by 4 bases and 10 bases, with 18 bases remaining between them. This CDR3 has 15 residues. CDR1 and CDR2 (germline): SGHRS, YFSETQ.